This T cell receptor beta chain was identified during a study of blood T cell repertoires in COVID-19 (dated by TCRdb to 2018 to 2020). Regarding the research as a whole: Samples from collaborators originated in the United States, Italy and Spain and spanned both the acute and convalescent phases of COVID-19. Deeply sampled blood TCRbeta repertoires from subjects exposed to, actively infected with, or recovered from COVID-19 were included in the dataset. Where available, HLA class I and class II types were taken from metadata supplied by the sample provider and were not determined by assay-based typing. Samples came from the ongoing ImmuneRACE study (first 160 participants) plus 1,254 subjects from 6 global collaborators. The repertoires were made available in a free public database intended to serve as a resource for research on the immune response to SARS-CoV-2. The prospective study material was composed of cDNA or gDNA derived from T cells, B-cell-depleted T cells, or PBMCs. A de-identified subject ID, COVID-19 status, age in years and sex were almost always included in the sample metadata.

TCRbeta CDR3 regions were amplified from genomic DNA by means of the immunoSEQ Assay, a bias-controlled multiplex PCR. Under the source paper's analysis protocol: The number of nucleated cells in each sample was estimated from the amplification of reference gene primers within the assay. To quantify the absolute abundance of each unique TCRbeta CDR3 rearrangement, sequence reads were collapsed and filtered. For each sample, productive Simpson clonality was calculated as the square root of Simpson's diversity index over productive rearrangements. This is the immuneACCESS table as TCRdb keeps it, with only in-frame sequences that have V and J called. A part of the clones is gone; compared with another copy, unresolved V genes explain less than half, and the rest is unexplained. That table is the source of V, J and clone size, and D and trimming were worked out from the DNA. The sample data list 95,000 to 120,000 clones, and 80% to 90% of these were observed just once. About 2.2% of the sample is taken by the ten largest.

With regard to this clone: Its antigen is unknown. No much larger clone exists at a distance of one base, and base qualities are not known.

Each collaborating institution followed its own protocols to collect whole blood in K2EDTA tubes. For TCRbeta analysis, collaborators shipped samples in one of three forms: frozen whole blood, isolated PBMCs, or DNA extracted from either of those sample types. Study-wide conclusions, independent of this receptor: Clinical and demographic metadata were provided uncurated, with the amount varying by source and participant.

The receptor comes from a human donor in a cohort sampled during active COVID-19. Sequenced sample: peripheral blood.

The CDR3 in this case is CASEGSGGQGRYNEQFF. The base sequence is TGTGCCAGTGAGGGGTCAGGGGGCCAGGGCCGGTACAATGAGCAGTTCTTC. The rearranged segments are TRBV19 and TRBJ2-1, with 8 bases aligning to TRBD1. CDR1 LNHDA and CDR2 SQIVND are derived from the germline V gene (reference sequence). At the junction V is shortened by 8 bases and J by 4 bases; bases outside the gene matches: 16. Taken from cysteine to phenylalanine, the CDR3 has 17 residues. Only the CDR3 region is kept as DNA, spanning 51 bases read in frame from base 1.